Below are 17 T cell receptor beta chains sequenced from a single sample in a study of blood T cell repertoires in COVID-19. Only in-frame clones appear in the TCRdb table, and some are missing; sequencing was by immunoSEQ multiplex PCR. Among roughly 190,000 clones listed, 60% to 85% were seen once. The sample consisted of peripheral blood. These receptors came from a woman between 50 and 59 years old with active or convalescent COVID-19.

The chain is built from TRBV25-1 and TRBJ2-7, with a tentative D call TRBD1 (6 bases). The germline V gene has CDR1 MGHDK and CDR2 SYGVNS. The CDR3 contains 12 residues. V was cut by 5 bases and J by 5 bases, with 10 bases left in between. The CDR3 DNA reads TGTGCCAGCAGTAGGGGGTACCACGAGCAGTACTTC. Translation gives CASSRGYHEQYF.

This chain joins TRBV25-1 and TRBJ2-5, with D perhaps matching TRBD2 (7 bases). Germline CDR1 reads MGHDK; CDR2 reads SYGVNS. With 7 bases removed from V and 5 bases from J, the gap between germline ends came to 17 bases. The CDR3 is 14 residues long. For the CDR3, the DNA is TGTGCCAGCACCTCCTGGGGGGGCCAGGAGACCCAGTACTTC. It specifies CASTSWGGQETQYF. The complete variable domain, with remaining parts taken from reference TRBV25-1 and TRBJ2-5, reads EADIYQTPRYLVIGTGKKITLECSQTMGHDKMYWYQQDPGMELHLIHYSYGVNSTEKGDLSSESTVSRIRTEHFPLTLESARPSHTSQYLCASTSWGGQETQYFGPGTRLLVL.

CDR3 DNA: TGCGCCAGCAGCTTGCGGGTCGGAGGGTACTCCTACAATGAGCAGTTCTTC. This gives the protein CASSLRVGGYSYNEQFF. The chain carries TRBV5-1 and TRBJ2-1; D is possibly TRBD2 (6 bases). CDR1 and CDR2 (germline): SGHRS, YFSETQ. This CDR3 contains 17 residues. Trimming removed 1 base at V and 0 bases at J, with 14 bases between.

The chain links TRBV9 to TRBJ2-7; 9 positions agree with TRBD1. J gave up 6 bases and V 2 bases, and 6 bases lay outside the gene matches. The CDR3 spans 14 residues. The germline gives CDR1 SGDLS, CDR2 YYNGEE. The CDR3 coding sequence is TGTGCCAGCAGCGTTTTGGGACAGGGCGGCGAGCAGTACTTC. Protein: CASSVLGQGGEQYF.

This clone appeared once. This chain links TRBV28 with TRBJ1-5; 7 nucleotides match TRBD1. The CDR3 spans 14 residues. Germline assignment: CDR1 MDHEN and CDR2 SYDVKM. Trimming removed 6 bases from V and 6 bases from J; junction bases left unmatched: 8. In DNA, the CDR3 is TGTGCCAGCAGCACAGGGGTAGGTATTCAGCCCCAGCATTTT. This translates into CASSTGVGIQPQHF.

V and J are TRBV7-2 and TRBJ2-5, with 8 bases identical to TRBD2. The CDR3 spans 17 residues. With V trimmed by 5 bases and J by 4 bases, 15 bases remained unmatched. CDR1 is SGHTA and CDR2 is FQGNSA in the germline V gene. The CDR3 DNA sequence: TGTGCCAGCAGCCGGGAGGGGCGGGGCATAACGGGAGAGACCCAGTACTTC. It specifies CASSREGRGITGETQYF.

The chain recombines TRBV14 with TRBJ1-4, with D perhaps TRBD1 (6 bases). In germline, CDR1 is SGHDN, CDR2 FVKESK. The V gene lost 1 base and the J gene lost 6 bases, with 12 bases spanning the gap. The CDR3 length is 15 residues. The CDR3 sequence is CASSQVTGYDEKLFF. CDR3 coding DNA: TGTGCCAGCAGCCAAGTCACAGGGTACGATGAAAAACTGTTTTTT.

The rearrangement joins TRBV30 to TRBJ2-2, with D possibly matching TRBD1 (6 bases). The CDR3 covers 13 residues. V was trimmed by 4 bases and J by 5 bases, leaving 11 bases between them. Germline lookup yields CDR1 GTSNPN and CDR2 SVGIG (reference sequence). DNA of the CDR3: TGTGCCTGGACTCAGGGGTCAACCGGGGAGCTGTTTTTT. It encodes CAWTQGSTGELFF.

As to this clone: This clone may be a read error of a much larger clone one base away. This sequence joins TRBV7-3 and TRBJ2-2; D gene ambiguous. CDR1 is SGHTA, CDR2 FQGTGA, per germline. The CDR3 loop spans 14 amino acids. The ends were cut back, 1 base at V and 1 base at J, with 4 bases in the middle. CDR3 loop: CASSLSRNTGELFF. The CDR3 coding sequence is TGTGCCAGCAGCTTAAGCAGGAACACCGGGGAGCTGTTTTTT. Based on the CDR3 plus reference TRBV7-3 and TRBJ2-2, the full variable domain is GAGVSQTPSNKVTEKGKYVELRCDPISGHTALYWYRQSLGQGPEFLIYFQGTGAADDSGLPNDRFFAVRPEGSVSTLKIQRTERGDSAVYLCASSLSRNTGELFFGEGSRLTVL.

This clone was counted only a few times. This rearrangement joins TRBV24-1 to TRBJ1-5; possibly TRBD1 for D (6 bases). This CDR3 spans 18 amino acids. Germline CDR1 and CDR2: KGHDR and SFDVKD. V lost 2 bases and J lost 4, with 20 bases in between. The CDR3 is CATSDSKFFGTHNQPQHF. CDR3 bases: TGTGCCACCAGTGATTCAAAGTTTTTTGGGACACATAATCAGCCCCAGCATTTT.

The V call is TRBV24-1, the J call TRBJ2-5; 7 bases line up with TRBD1. V gave up 3 bases and J gave up 2 bases; unmatched junction bases: 8. CDR1 KGHDR and CDR2 SFDVKD come from the germline V gene. CDR3 length: 16 amino acids. The CDR3, as DNA: TGTGCCACCAGTGATCCCCTAGGGGGCCTACAAGAGACCCAGTACTTC. It encodes CATSDPLGGLQETQYF.

This clone was recorded once. V is TRBV5-1 and J is TRBJ2-2; TRBD2 might be the D (5 bases). This CDR3 spans 15 amino acids. V was clipped by 1 base and J by 1 base, with 8 bases between them. Germline CDR1 is SGHRS and CDR2 is YFSETQ. The CDR3 DNA follows: TGCGCCAGCAGCTTGAACGGGGTGAACACCGGGGAGCTGTTTTTT. Amino acids: CASSLNGVNTGELFF. Supplemented by reference TRBV5-1 and TRBJ2-2, the full variable domain reads KAGVTQTPRYLIKTRGQQVTLSCSPISGHRSVSWYQQTPGQGLQFLFEYFSETQRNKGNFPGRFSGRQFSNSRSEMNVSTLELGDSALYLCASSLNGVNTGELFFGEGSRLTVL.

The chain is built from TRBV7-3 and TRBJ2-1; tentative D call: TRBD2 (5 bases). From germline, CDR1 is SGHTA and CDR2 FQGTGA. V dropped 6 bases and J dropped 8 bases, with 11 bases sitting between them. There are 12 residues in the CDR3. This chain's CDR3 is CASSLTGDEQFF. CDR3 nucleotides: TGTGCCAGCAGTCTTACCGGGGATGAGCAGTTCTTC.

The chain carries TRBV11-1 and TRBJ2-1; weak D call: TRBD1 (5 bases). Germline loops: CDR1 SGHAT, CDR2 FQDESV (reference sequence). CDR3 length: 15 residues. V lost 5 bases to trimming and J lost 9 bases, with 20 bases between them. The CDR3 region is CASSHKQVNQGEQFF. The CDR3 DNA reads TGTGCCAGCAGCCACAAACAGGTCAACCAAGGTGAGCAGTTCTTC.

The gene calls are TRBV21-1 and TRBJ1-4; the D call TRBD1 from the table was never checked on the DNA. TRBV21-1 is an annotated pseudogene. The CDR3 is 18 residues long. The CDR3 reads CASSIRTGKLATNEKLFF. CDR3 DNA sequence: TGTGCCAGCAGCATACGAACAGGGAAGCTTGCAACTAATGAAAAACTGTTTTTT.

DNA for the CDR3: TGTGCCAGCAGATTCACAGGGGACAACTATGGCTACACCTTC. Its translation is CASRFTGDNYGYTF. V is TRBV2 and J is TRBJ1-2; 7 positions agree with TRBD1. V lost 6 bases to trimming and J lost 2 bases; unmatched junction nucleotides: 6. Germline CDR1 and CDR2: SNHLY and FYNNEI. The CDR3 has 14 amino acids.

The chain recombines TRBV3-1 (or the pseudogene TRBV3-2) with TRBJ2-7; D is possibly TRBD2 (5 bases). Between the trimmed V and J ends, which lost 1 base and 4 bases, there was a span of 14 bases. This CDR3 is built from 15 residues. Per the germline V gene, CDR1 is LGHDT and CDR2 is YNNKEL (reference sequence). The CDR3 loop reads CASSQGSGGGYEQYF. DNA of the CDR3: TGTGCCAGCAGCCAAGGGTCGGGCGGCGGGTACGAGCAGTACTTC.